The 28 T cell receptor beta chains in this list originate from one sample, sequenced in a study of blood T cell repertoires in COVID-19. The protocol was immunoSEQ multiplex PCR, while the TCRdb copy is restricted to in-frame clones and leaves out a portion. The sample lists a few hundred thousand clones; 70% to 90% were seen once. The sample comprised peripheral blood. The receptor source for this set is a woman aged 25 to 39 with active or convalescent COVID-19.

The chain is built from TRBV6-5 and TRBJ2-7; perhaps TRBD2 as D (6 bases). Trimming took 7 bases from V and 4 from J, leaving 14 bases between them. In germline, CDR1 is MNHEY, CDR2 SVGAGI. This CDR3 contains 13 residues. CDR3 in amino acids: CASKEGGVYEQYF. In DNA form, the CDR3 reads TGTGCCAGCAAGGAGGGAGGAGTATACGAGCAGTACTTC.

The rearrangement links TRBV5-1 to TRBJ2-5; 8 bases are a match to TRBD1. The V and J ends lost 4 bases and 3 bases, in that order; junction bases with no gene match: 5. This CDR3 contains 14 residues. From germline, CDR1 is SGHRS and CDR2 YFSETQ. Written as DNA, the CDR3 is TGCGCCAGCAGCCCACAGGGGGTGGAAGAGACCCAGTACTTC. Translation: CASSPQGVEETQYF.

The CDR3 DNA is TGTGCCAGTAGTACACAGGAAAATGAAAAACTGTTTTTT. This codes for CASSTQENEKLFF. The chain has TRBV19 and TRBJ1-4; D may be TRBD1 (5 bases). Deletions cut 4 bases from V and 5 bases from J, with 8 bases between. This CDR3 contains 13 residues. Per the germline V gene, CDR1 is LNHDA and CDR2 is SQIVND (reference sequence).

V gene TRBV7-2 combines with J gene TRBJ2-1; 8 bases fit TRBD2. CDR3 length equals 13 residues. The junction had 6 bases not matched to a gene; V was cut back by 6 bases and J by 8 bases. The germline gives CDR1 SGHTA, CDR2 FQGNSA. In nucleotides, the CDR3 is TGTGCCAGCAGAGCGGGGGCGGGGGATGAGCAGTTCTTC. Protein sequence: CASRAGAGDEQFF.

This clone was seen a single time. This chain links TRBV24-1 with TRBJ1-6; D call uncertain. The CDR3 spans 12 residues. Germline V gene lookup returns CDR1 KGHDR and CDR2 SFDVKD. The V gene lost 12 bases and the J gene lost 7 bases, with 12 bases spanning the gap. The CDR3 DNA reads as TGTGCCGGGAGAGACCAGAATTCACCCCTCCACTTT. Amino acid sequence: CAGRDQNSPLHF.

The chain couples TRBV6-4 to TRBJ2-1; 8 bases agree with TRBD1. The CDR3 is 15 residues long. Unmatched junction bases numbered 8, after V lost 6 bases and J lost 4 bases. The germline V gene has CDR1 MRHNA and CDR2 SNTAGT. CDR3 sequence reads: CASRRTGKGYNEQFF. The CDR3 DNA sequence: TGTGCCAGCAGGAGGACAGGGAAGGGTTACAATGAGCAGTTCTTC.

The chain employs TRBV7-3 and TRBJ1-2; the D gene is possibly TRBD1 (5 bases). V gave up 0 bases and J gave up 0 bases, with 11 bases separating them. Germline CDR1 SGHTA, CDR2 FQGTGA. The CDR3 sequence is 16 residues long. The CDR3: CASSLTRVETNYGYTF. The CDR3 DNA is TGTGCCAGCAGCTTAACCAGGGTGGAGACTAACTATGGCTACACCTTC.

This clone was detected only once. This chain links TRBV6-2 or TRBV6-3 with TRBJ2-5, with TRBD1 matching over 7 bases. Germline assignment: CDR1 MNHEY and CDR2 SVGEGT. Trimming removed 6 bases from V and 6 bases from J; junction bases left unmatched: 13. The CDR3 covers 15 residues. Here the CDR3 reads CASSPSTGWAKTQYF. The CDR3 coding sequence is TGTGCCAGCAGCCCATCGACAGGGTGGGCAAAGACCCAGTACTTC.

The chain recombines TRBV12-3 or TRBV12-4 with TRBJ1-4; tentatively, D is TRBD1 (6 bases). CDR3 length equals 13 residues. V was pared by 2 bases and J by 5 bases, with 6 bases between. The CDR3 is CASSLRGNEKLFF. The DNA of the CDR3 is TGTGCCAGCAGTTTAAGGGGGAATGAAAAACTGTTTTTT.

The chain employs TRBV7-2 and TRBJ2-3, with TRBD2 matching over 10 bases. V lost 5 bases, J lost 5 bases, and 10 bases stayed unmatched. In germline, CDR1 is SGHTA, CDR2 FQGNSA. CDR3 size: 16 residues. Here the CDR3 reads CASSPRERGGRDTQYF. CDR3 in DNA: TGTGCCAGCAGCCCCCGTGAGCGGGGGGGCCGAGATACGCAGTATTTT.

V usage is TRBV6-5 and J usage is TRBJ2-7; 7 positions agree with TRBD1. Germline trimming cut 5 bases from V and 3 bases from J; bases unmatched to any gene: 10. Germline values: CDR1 MNHEY, CDR2 SVGAGI. CDR3 length: 15 residues. The CDR3 protein is CASSLRQGPFYEQYF. The CDR3, as DNA: TGTGCCAGCAGTCTTCGACAGGGACCTTTCTACGAGCAGTACTTC.

The chain carries TRBV18 and TRBJ1-6, with TRBD1 matching over 7 bases. Germline V gene data show CDR1 as KGHSH and CDR2 as LQKENI. The CDR3 is made up of 16 amino acids. J gave up 0 bases and V 3 bases, and 2 bases lay outside the gene matches. The chain's CDR3 is CASSPTGSSYNSPLHF. Written as DNA, the CDR3 is TGTGCCAGCTCACCGACAGGGAGCTCCTATAATTCACCCCTCCACTTT.

The rearrangement joins TRBV30 to TRBJ2-7, with D possibly being TRBD1 (6 bases). The V and J ends lost 1 base and 2 bases respectively, with 21 bases between them. Germline lookup yields CDR1 GTSNPN and CDR2 SVGIG (reference sequence). This CDR3 has 17 residues. DNA for the CDR3: TGTGCCTGGAGTGCTCCCGACGTCCGGGCAGGGGCCTACGAGCAGTACTTC. Translated, it gives CAWSAPDVRAGAYEQYF.

This clone was seen a few times. The rearrangement uses TRBV4-3 and TRBJ2-1, with D maybe TRBD1 (5 bases). Deletions cut 3 bases from V and 3 bases from J, with 6 bases between. This CDR3 is built from 13 residues. Germline lookup yields CDR1 LGHNA and CDR2 YSLEER. CDR3 coding DNA: TGCGCCAGCAGCCATAGGGGCTACAATGAGCAGTTCTTC. This sequence encodes CASSHRGYNEQFF.

CDR3 DNA sequence: TGTGCCAGCAGACCCGGGACAGGGATTATCGGTAGCAATCAGCCCCAGCATTTT. Protein: CASRPGTGIIGSNQPQHF. This chain uses TRBV27 with TRBJ1-5; 9 positions match TRBD1. Germline CDR1 MNHEY, CDR2 SMNVEV (reference sequence). J was trimmed by 0 bases and V by 6 bases; bases with no gene match: 12. This CDR3 comprises 18 residues.

The chain recombines TRBV5-5 with TRBJ2-5, with 13 positions matching TRBD2. The ends lost 4 bases at V and 2 bases at J; junction bases unmatched: 8. There are 17 residues in the CDR3. Germline CDR1 and CDR2: SGHKS and YYEKEE (reference sequence). In DNA, the CDR3 is TGTGCCAGCAGCGGGAGGACTAGCGGGGGAAATCAAGAGACCCAGTACTTC. This codes for CASSGRTSGGNQETQYF.

This clone has a handful of counts. This rearrangement joins TRBV4-3 to TRBJ1-2; TRBD1 matches 7 bases. CDR1 is LGHNA, CDR2 YSLEER, per germline. Trimming at V came to 3 bases and at J to 6 bases, leaving 10 bases not matched to a gene. The CDR3 is 15 amino acids. The CDR3 bases are TGCGCCAGCAGCCATGGGTTCGGGACAGCTGATGGCTACACCTTC. This codes for CASSHGFGTADGYTF.

The rearrangement uses TRBV5-5 and TRBJ2-5; 10 nucleotides agree with TRBD1. This CDR3 region has 15 residues. The junction had 6 bases not matched to a gene; V was cut back by 4 bases and J by 3 bases. In germline, CDR1 is SGHKS, CDR2 YYEKEE (reference sequence). The CDR3 spells CASSRLGTGEETQYF. The CDR3 bases are TGTGCCAGCAGCCGTTTGGGGACAGGGGAAGAGACCCAGTACTTC.

The rearrangement joins TRBV4-1 to TRBJ1-2; no definite D call. CDR1 is MGHRA and CDR2 is YSYEKL in the germline V gene. Trimming pared 1 base from V and 4 bases from J, leaving 16 bases between. The length of the CDR3 is 16 residues. The CDR3 nucleotides read TGCGCCAGCAGCCAAGCTTCCCGCGCATGGTCCTATGGCTACACCTTC. Translation gives CASSQASRAWSYGYTF.

The chain couples TRBV11-2 to TRBJ1-1; 11 nucleotides match TRBD1. Trimming at V came to 4 bases and at J to 5 bases, leaving 3 bases not matched to a gene. This CDR3 spans 14 amino acids. Germline CDR1 is SGHAT and CDR2 is FQNNGV. CDR3 coding DNA: TGTGCCAGCAGCTGGGACAGGGGGGGTACTGAAGCTTTCTTT. Its translation is CASSWDRGGTEAFF.

This clone was seen once. As DNA, the CDR3 is TGTGCCAGCAGCGTTGACAGTTCAAACCCCTCTGGAAACACCATATATTTT. This sequence encodes CASSVDSSNPSGNTIYF. The chain carries TRBV9 and TRBJ1-3, with a possible D match to TRBD1 (5 bases). Trimming stripped 2 bases from V and 0 bases from J, with 15 bases between. Germline loops: CDR1 SGDLS, CDR2 YYNGEE. The CDR3 runs 17 residues.

The rearrangement joins TRBV30 to TRBJ2-7; weak D call: TRBD1 (6 bases). The CDR3 is made up of 17 amino acids. Germline CDR1 GTSNPN, CDR2 SVGIG (reference sequence). Deletions cut 2 bases from V and 4 bases from J, with 24 bases between. The CDR3 sequence: CAWSRGINGVVSYEQYF. CDR3 DNA: TGTGCCTGGAGTAGGGGGATTAACGGGGTGGTTTCTTACGAGCAGTACTTC.

The chain employs TRBV7-2 and TRBJ1-5; TRBD1 agrees at 7 bases. CDR1 SGHTA and CDR2 FQGNSA come from the germline V gene. The CDR3 is 13 residues long. Trimming took 3 bases from V and 6 from J; bases not matched to a gene: 2. The CDR3 sequence: CASSFTGVQPQHF. As DNA, the CDR3 is TGTGCCAGCAGCTTTACAGGGGTTCAGCCCCAGCATTTT.

The chain carries TRBV30 and TRBJ1-2; possible D gene TRBD1, 5 bases. There are 13 residues in the CDR3. Germline V lookup: CDR1 GTSNPN, CDR2 SVGIG (reference sequence). V was pared by 2 bases and J by 4 bases, with 11 bases between. Here the CDR3 reads CAWSPDSFYGYTF. The CDR3 DNA reads TGTGCCTGGAGTCCCGACAGCTTCTATGGCTACACCTTC.

J is TRBJ2-5 and V is TRBV14; tentatively, D is TRBD1 (6 bases). Germline values: CDR1 SGHDN, CDR2 FVKESK. CDR3 length: 15 residues. Trimming cost V 1 base and J 1 base, with 10 bases left between them. The CDR3 protein is CASSQAVRGQETQYF. As DNA, the CDR3 is TGTGCCAGCAGCCAAGCGGTCAGGGGCCAAGAGACCCAGTACTTC.

The genes are TRBV7-6 and TRBJ1-1; no clear D. This CDR3 spans 13 amino acids. Germline V gene data show CDR1 as SGHVS and CDR2 as FNYEAQ. Trimming pared 5 bases from V and 11 bases from J, leaving 18 bases between. CDR3 DNA: TGTGCCAGCAGCCTCCGGCGGAGAGGTGACGCTTTCTTT. Translation gives CASSLRRRGDAFF.

The DNA for the CDR3 is TGTGCCAGCAGCCCATCACGGGGGGGGTTCTACGAGCAGTACTTC. Residues: CASSPSRGGFYEQYF. The chain links TRBV5-4 to TRBJ2-7; the match to TRBD2 covers 8 bases. The CDR3 has 15 amino acids. The germline V gene encodes CDR1 SGHNT and CDR2 YYREEE (reference sequence). J gave up 3 bases and V 4 bases, and 9 bases lay outside the gene matches.

Only a few counts were recorded for this clone. V gene TRBV5-6 combines with J gene TRBJ1-2; D uncertain. Germline V gene data show CDR1 as SGHDT and CDR2 as YYEEEE. The CDR3 totals 15 residues. V was pared by 3 bases and J by 7 bases, with 19 bases between. CDR3 in amino acids: CASSSWWQVVGGYTF. CDR3 DNA: TGTGCCAGCAGCTCCTGGTGGCAGGTAGTAGGTGGCTACACCTTC.